These T cell receptor beta chains were read from a single sample in a study of a mutant IDH1 vaccine in newly diagnosed glioma. No cognate antigen is known for these TCRs. Measured with immunoSEQ multiplex PCR; TCRdb has only the in-frame clones, and not every one. The sample comprises about 68,000 clones, roughly 84% of which are singletons, and 10% to 15% rests with the top ten. Sample: PBMCs, taken from a glioma patient whose treatment included an IDH1 peptide vaccine. These receptors were taken from a young man with glioma. The CDR3 runs from the conserved cysteine through the conserved F or W. A D gene is named only where the DNA matches it firmly. Size values are once, few and many counts, or a class for expanded clones, and some rows have none.

-	TRBV6-6	TRBJ2-3	-	CASSLGGFGGDTQYF	TGTGCCAGCAGCCTAGGGGGGTTTGGTGGAGATACGCAGTATTTT
-	TRBV15	TRBJ2-7	-	CATSRDPAVSSYEQYF	TGTGCCACCAGCAGAGATCCCGCAGTTAGCTCCTACGAGCAGTACTTC
-	TRBV2	TRBJ1-2	-	CASSEEGINYGYTF	TGTGCCAGCAGTGAAGAGGGAATTAACTATGGCTACACCTTC
-	TRBV5-6	TRBJ2-5	-	CASSLVVEGEETQYF	TGTGCCAGCAGCTTGGTGGTGGAGGGGGAAGAGACCCAGTACTTC
-	TRBV4-3	TRBJ2-5	-	CASSQGGIQETQYF	TGCGCCAGCAGCCAAGGTGGGATTCAAGAGACCCAGTACTTC
-	TRBV6-6	TRBJ1-5	-	CASSLGVLNQPQHF	TGTGCCAGCAGTCTCGGCGTCCTGAATCAGCCCCAGCATTTT
-	TRBV7-6	TRBJ1-1	-	CASSLESRNTEAFF	TGTGCCAGCAGCTTAGAGTCTAGGAACACTGAAGCTTTCTTT
TRBD1	TRBV28	TRBJ2-7	-	CASRPDRGVSYEQYF	TGTGCCAGCAGACCCGACAGGGGGGTCTCCTACGAGCAGTACTTC
-	TRBV5-6	TRBJ2-7	-	CASRPHRSSYEQYF	TGTGCCAGCAGGCCCCACAGGAGCTCCTACGAGCAGTACTTC
-	TRBV5-4	TRBJ1-4	-	CASSLSGAQEKLFF	TGTGCCAGCAGCCTCTCGGGGGCTCAGGAAAAACTGTTTTTT
-	TRBV5-1	TRBJ2-2	-	CASSRDTNTGELFF	TGCGCCAGCAGCCGGGACACGAACACCGGGGAGCTGTTTTTT
TRBD2	TRBV4-1	TRBJ2-3	-	CASSQKLAGVADTQYF	TGCGCCAGCAGCCAGAAGCTAGCGGGGGTCGCAGATACGCAGTATTTT
-	TRBV29-1	TRBJ2-2	-	CSVRGGTGTTGELFF	TGCAGCGTTCGGGGGGGGACAGGGACCACCGGGGAGCTGTTTTTT
-	TRBV5-4	TRBJ2-3	-	CASSWAPGAGTDTQYF	TGTGCCAGCAGCTGGGCGCCGGGGGCTGGAACAGATACGCAGTATTTT
-	TRBV7-2	TRBJ1-2	-	CASSSATGKANYGYTF	TGTGCCAGCAGCTCCGCTACAGGGAAAGCTAACTATGGCTACACCTTC
-	TRBV5-5	TRBJ2-3	-	CASLVGPSTDTQYF	TGTGCCAGCCTAGTTGGCCCTAGCACAGATACGCAGTATTTT
TRBD1	TRBV18	TRBJ1-4	-	CASSPRTGQATNEKLFF	TGTGCCAGCTCACCCCGGACAGGGCAGGCAACTAATGAAAAACTGTTTTTT
-	TRBV4-3	TRBJ2-7	-	CASSQEPGPYEQYF	TGCGCCAGCAGCCAAGAACCGGGCCCCTACGAGCAGTACTTC
TRBD2	TRBV10-3	TRBJ2-1	-	CASSGTSGLNEQFF	TGTGCCAGTTCCGGGACTAGCGGACTCAATGAGCAGTTCTTC
TRBD1	TRBV27	TRBJ1-1	-	CASRMDRGQGTEAFF	TGTGCCAGCAGGATGGACAGGGGGCAGGGCACTGAAGCTTTCTTT
-	TRBV11-3	TRBJ2-2	-	CASSFRAWGTGELFF	TGTGCCAGCAGCTTTCGGGCCTGGGGCACCGGGGAGCTGTTTTTT
-	TRBV4-2	TRBJ2-2	-	CASSQESETGELFF	TGTGCCAGCAGCCAAGAGTCAGAGACCGGGGAGCTGTTTTTT
-	TRBV19	TRBJ1-5	-	CASSIGDGSTGRPQHF	TGTGCCAGTAGTATAGGCGACGGGTCGACAGGCCGGCCCCAGCATTTT
-	TRBV30	TRBJ1-1	few	CAWGQRRNTEAFF	TGTGCCTGGGGACAGCGGAGGAACACTGAAGCTTTCTTT
-	TRBV18	TRBJ2-1	-	CASSRAGTLNEQFF	TGTGCCAGCTCACGCGCGGGGACCCTAAACGAGCAGTTCTTC
TRBD1	TRBV27	TRBJ1-1	-	CASSYGQGMNTEAFF	TGTGCCAGCAGCTATGGACAGGGAATGAACACTGAAGCTTTCTTT
-	TRBV7-9	TRBJ1-1	-	CASRKGREAFF	TGTGCCAGCAGGAAGGGGAGGGAAGCTTTCTTT
-	TRBV18	TRBJ1-3	-	CASSPGRSSGNTIYF	TGTGCCAGCTCACCAGGCAGAAGCTCTGGAAACACCATATATTTT
TRBD1	TRBV28	TRBJ1-2	-	CASQGDRGIYGYTF	TGTGCCAGCCAGGGGGACAGGGGGATTTATGGCTACACCTTC
TRBD1	TRBV19	TRBJ1-2	-	CASSKDRGISYGYTF	TGTGCCAGTAGTAAAGACAGGGGAATCTCCTATGGCTACACCTTC
TRBD2	TRBV7-2	TRBJ2-7	-	CASSGAGGPYEQYF	TGTGCCAGCAGCGGAGCGGGGGGGCCCTACGAGCAGTACTTC
-	TRBV9	TRBJ2-7	-	CASSVTGGVAEQYF	TGTGCCAGCAGCGTAACAGGGGGGGTCGCCGAGCAGTACTTC
-	TRBV19	TRBJ1-1	-	CASSMLRNTEAFF	TGTGCCAGTAGTATGCTGAGGAACACTGAAGCTTTCTTT
-	TRBV28	TRBJ1-1	-	CASSGTEAFF	TGTGCCAGCAGTGGCACTGAAGCTTTCTTT
TRBD1	TRBV18	TRBJ2-5	-	CASSPLSQTGGQETQYF	TGTGCCAGCTCACCGTTAAGCCAGACAGGGGGGCAGGAGACCCAGTACTTC
-	TRBV27	TRBJ1-5	few	CASSNTGINQPQHF	TGTGCCAGCAGCAACACAGGAATCAATCAGCCCCAGCATTTT
-	TRBV18	TRBJ1-1	-	CASSPLGNTEAFF	TGTGCCAGCTCACCACTGGGGAACACTGAAGCTTTCTTT
-	TRBV6-4	TRBJ1-1	-	CASSDSGGEAFF	TGTGCCAGCAGTGACAGTGGGGGTGAAGCTTTCTTT
TRBD1	TRBV9	TRBJ2-7	-	CASSPSTGTGGIYEQYF	TGTGCCAGCAGCCCCTCAACCGGGACAGGGGGAATCTACGAGCAGTACTTC
TRBD2	TRBV9	TRBJ2-3	once	CASSVRGVITDTQYF	TGTGCCAGCAGCGTACGGGGGGTAATCACAGATACGCAGTATTTT
-	TRBV4-2	TRBJ1-5	-	CASSQDGRVEQPQHF	TGTGCCAGCAGCCAAGATGGAAGGGTGGAACAGCCCCAGCATTTT
-	TRBV12-2	TRBJ2-7	-	CASRLAREIAYEQYF	TGTGCAAGTCGCTTAGCACGGGAGATCGCCTACGAGCAGTACTTC
TRBD1	TRBV4-3	TRBJ2-5	-	CASSQDPWDRVSETQYF	TGCGCCAGCAGCCAGGACCCCTGGGACAGGGTATCAGAGACCCAGTACTTC
TRBD2	TRBV10-3	TRBJ2-2	-	CAISKVAGGFSGELFF	TGTGCCATCAGCAAAGTTGCGGGAGGCTTTTCCGGGGAGCTGTTTTTT
TRBD1	TRBV6-1	TRBJ2-5	-	CASRIQGFGTQYF	TGTGCCAGCAGGATACAGGGGTTTGGGACCCAGTACTTC